These T cell receptor beta chains were read from a single sample in a study of blood T cell repertoires in COVID-19. The repertoire was sequenced with immunoSEQ multiplex PCR; TCRdb's copy has only in-frame clones and lacks some. The top ten hold roughly 15% of the sample, which has about 230,000 clones, approximately 90% seen once. Sample: PBMCs or T cells enriched from blood (not recorded which). The receptors derive from a young man who had recovered from COVID-19. CDR3s include the opening cysteine and the closing phenylalanine or tryptophan. D genes are given only for firm matches. Rows give clone size only sometimes, using once, few, many, or a class for an expanded clone.

J gene | clone size | V gene | D gene | CDR3 protein | CDR3 DNA
TRBJ2-1 | . | TRBV10-3 | TRBD2 | CAISDVLPGGLNEQFF | TGTGCCATCAGTGACGTGCTACCGGGGGGGCTAAATGAGCAGTTCTTC
TRBJ1-4 | . | TRBV19 | . | CASSIGRRPTNEKLFF | TGTGCCAGTAGTATTGGGCGCCGCCCAACTAATGAAAAACTGTTTTTT
TRBJ2-5 | . | TRBV2 | TRBD2 | CASSAFTITSGGAAWETQYF | TGTGCCAGCAGCGCCTTCACCATAACTAGCGGGGGGGCCGCATGGGAGACCCAGTACTTC
TRBJ2-5 | . | TRBV10-2 | . | CASRGGLQETQYF | TGCGCCAGCAGAGGTGGGCTACAAGAGACCCAGTACTTC
TRBJ2-4 | . | TRBV6-2/TRBV6-3 | . | CASSPGTSVSYF | TGTGCCAGCAGCCCCGGGACATCCGTCTCGTACTTC
TRBJ1-5 | . | TRBV3-1/TRBV3-2 | . | CASSPSGNQPQHF | TGTGCCAGCAGCCCGTCCGGCAATCAGCCCCAGCATTTT
TRBJ2-1 | . | TRBV3-1/TRBV3-2 | TRBD2 | CASSPRTSGSSYNEQFF | TGTGCCAGCAGCCCACGGACTAGCGGGAGCTCCTACAATGAGCAGTTCTTC
TRBJ2-3 | once | TRBV6-6 | . | CAVRGPLRTDTQYF | TGTGCCGTCAGGGGACCCCTTAGGACAGATACGCAGTATTTT
TRBJ2-7 | . | TRBV5-1 | TRBD1 | CASSPGGTGSYEQYF | TGCGCCAGCAGCCCGGGCGGGACAGGGAGTTACGAGCAGTACTTC
TRBJ1-1 | . | TRBV10-3 | TRBD1 | CAISPGTGFTEAFF | TGTGCCATCAGTCCCGGGACAGGGTTCACTGAAGCTTTCTTT
TRBJ2-1 | . | TRBV30 | . | CAWTVESGYNEQFF | TGTGCCTGGACTGTGGAATCAGGGTACAATGAGCAGTTCTTC
TRBJ1-5 | . | TRBV4-1 | TRBD1 | CASSQGQVVNQPQHF | TGCGCCAGCAGCCAGGGACAGGTCGTCAATCAGCCCCAGCATTTT
TRBJ2-3 | . | TRBV29-1 | . | CSVVFGQRSTDTQYF | TGCAGCGTTGTGTTCGGACAGCGCTCCACAGATACGCAGTATTTT
TRBJ2-1 | . | TRBV2 | TRBD2 | CASSELSSGTYNEQFF | TGTGCCAGCAGTGAGCTATCTAGCGGGACCTACAATGAGCAGTTCTTC
TRBJ1-5 | few | TRBV27 | TRBD1 | CASREDRSNQPQHF | TGTGCCAGCAGAGAGGACAGGAGCAATCAGCCCCAGCATTTT
TRBJ2-3 | . | TRBV27 | . | CASSLYGDISTDTQYF | TGTGCCAGCAGTTTATACGGGGACATTAGCACAGATACGCAGTATTTT
TRBJ2-2 | . | TRBV4-1 | TRBD1 | CASSQSQGAGELFF | TGCGCCAGCAGCCAATCCCAGGGGGCCGGGGAGCTGTTTTTT
TRBJ2-3 | . | TRBV7-2 | TRBD1 | CASSQTGAITQYF | TGTGCCAGCAGCCAGACAGGGGCAATAACGCAGTATTTT
TRBJ1-4 | . | TRBV12-3/TRBV12-4 | TRBD1 | CASSGTGAEKLFF | TGTGCCAGCTCCGGGACAGGGGCTGAAAAACTGTTTTTT
TRBJ1-6 | . | TRBV3-1/TRBV3-2 | . | CASSQDGANSYNSPLHF | TGTGCCAGCAGCCAAGATGGGGCGAACTCCTATAATTCACCCCTCCACTTT
TRBJ1-1 | . | TRBV30 | TRBD1 | CALGTDNTEAFF | TGTGCCCTGGGGACAGACAACACTGAAGCTTTCTTT
TRBJ2-2 | . | TRBV27 | TRBD2 | CASRRLAGVIGELFF | TGTGCCAGCAGGCGACTAGCGGGAGTTATCGGGGAGCTGTTTTTT
TRBJ2-5 | . | TRBV3-1/TRBV3-2 | TRBD2 | CASTLGASGAQETQYF | TGTGCCAGCACTCTGGGGGCTAGCGGGGCCCAAGAGACCCAGTACTTC
TRBJ2-2 | once | TRBV18 | TRBD1 | CASSPTTWDRAVGELFF | TGTGCCAGCTCACCAACGACATGGGACAGGGCGGTCGGGGAGCTGTTTTTT
TRBJ2-7 | once | TRBV5-6 | TRBD2 | CASSLAPSGPYEQYF | TGTGCCAGCAGCTTGGCGCCTAGCGGACCCTACGAGCAGTACTTC
TRBJ2-2 | . | TRBV5-1 | . | CASSLIRGTGELFF | TGCGCCAGCAGCCTCATCCGGGGCACCGGGGAGCTGTTTTTT
TRBJ2-7 | . | TRBV19 | TRBD2 | CASKTSDQYEQYF | TGTGCCAGTAAAACTAGCGACCAATACGAGCAGTACTTC
TRBJ1-2 | . | TRBV28 | TRBD1 | CASSFSDRGNYGYTF | TGTGCCAGCAGTTTCTCGGACAGGGGGAACTATGGCTACACCTTC
TRBJ1-2 | . | TRBV5-4 | . | CASTNTGGSYGYTF | TGTGCCAGCACCAATACCGGGGGGAGCTATGGCTACACCTTC
TRBJ1-3 | . | TRBV28 | TRBD1 | CASSSDRGRNTIYF | TGTGCCAGCAGTTCGGACAGGGGAAGAAACACCATATATTTT
TRBJ1-1 | once | TRBV5-4 | . | CASSLPGGLNTEAFF | TGTGCCAGCAGCTTACCGGGGGGCCTGAACACTGAAGCTTTCTTT
TRBJ2-7 | . | TRBV12-5 | TRBD2 | CASGLGGTSGYEQYF | TGTGCTAGTGGTTTGGGCGGGACTAGCGGCTACGAGCAGTACTTC
TRBJ2-5 | once | TRBV15 | . | CATSGGWGGQETQYF | TGTGCCACCAGCGGAGGCTGGGGAGGCCAAGAGACCCAGTACTTC
TRBJ2-7 | . | TRBV4-2 | . | CASSPDTYEQYF | TGTGCCAGCAGCCCAGACACCTACGAGCAGTACTTC
TRBJ2-1 | . | TRBV7-3 | . | CASSSTWSSYNEQFF | TGTGCCAGCAGCTCCACATGGAGCTCCTACAATGAGCAGTTCTTC
TRBJ2-3 | . | TRBV28 | TRBD1 | CASSPAGQGLTDTQYF | TGTGCCAGCAGTCCAGCAGGACAGGGGCTTACAGATACGCAGTATTTT
TRBJ2-7 | . | TRBV5-3 | TRBD1 | CARSLWEKGQGKEQYF | TGTGCCAGAAGCTTGTGGGAAAAAGGACAGGGAAAAGAGCAGTACTTC
TRBJ1-4 | few | TRBV6-1 | . | CASSEVWGGNEKLFF | TGTGCCAGCAGTGAAGTATGGGGAGGGAATGAAAAACTGTTTTTT
TRBJ1-3 | . | TRBV5-1 | TRBD1 | CASSRTGGGGNTIYF | TGCGCCAGCAGTCGAACAGGGGGAGGAGGAAACACCATATATTTT
TRBJ1-4 | . | TRBV7-2 | . | CASSLGFRGEKLFF | TGTGCCAGCAGCTTGGGTTTCAGGGGCGAAAAACTGTTTTTT
TRBJ1-5 | . | TRBV6-5 | . | CASSILNQPQHF | TGTGCCAGCAGTATCCTTAATCAGCCCCAGCATTTT
TRBJ2-5 | . | TRBV5-8 | . | CASSPHGQSDQETQYF | TGTGCCAGCAGCCCCCACGGACAGAGCGACCAAGAGACCCAGTACTTC
TRBJ2-7 | . | TRBV7-9 | TRBD2 | CASSPQAGPYEQYF | TGTGCCAGCAGCCCTCAAGCGGGGCCGTACGAGCAGTACTTC
TRBJ2-5 | . | TRBV11-2 | . | CASSLDLGGGLVGTQYF | TGTGCCAGCAGCTTAGATTTAGGGGGGGGCCTAGTTGGGACCCAGTACTTC
TRBJ2-7 | . | TRBV19 | TRBD1 | CASSIPGTGSYEQYF | TGTGCCAGTAGTATCCCTGGGACAGGCTCCTACGAGCAGTACTTC
TRBJ2-3 | . | TRBV30 | . | CAWKVGGGDTQYF | TGTGCCTGGAAGGTGGGAGGAGGGGATACGCAGTATTTT
TRBJ2-7 | . | TRBV30 | . | CAWNEVPYEQYF | TGTGCCTGGAATGAGGTGCCCTACGAGCAGTACTTC
TRBJ1-1 | . | TRBV5-5 | . | CASREAEDPRGTEAFF | TGTGCCAGCAGGGAGGCGGAAGACCCTCGGGGCACTGAAGCTTTCTTT
TRBJ1-2 | . | TRBV4-1 | TRBD1 | CASSGPDRGRIYGYTF | TGCGCCAGCAGCGGCCCGGACAGGGGGCGCATCTATGGCTACACCTTC
TRBJ1-1 | . | TRBV27 | . | CASSFGTNKTYWNTEAFF | TGTGCCAGCAGTTTCGGGACAAATAAAACCTATTGGAACACTGAAGCTTTCTTT
TRBJ2-7 | . | TRBV30 | TRBD2 | CAWTGLAAAGEQYF | TGTGCCTGGACCGGACTAGCGGCAGCCGGCGAGCAGTACTTC
TRBJ1-4 | . | TRBV7-3 | TRBD1 | CASSRDRGHKKLFF | TGTGCCAGCAGCCGGGACAGGGGGCATAAAAAACTGTTTTTT
TRBJ1-5 | . | TRBV27 | . | CASSVQGRGNQPQHF | TGTGCCAGCAGTGTACAGGGTCGAGGCAATCAGCCCCAGCATTTT
TRBJ2-7 | . | TRBV5-4 | . | CASSLSQATYEQYF | TGTGCCAGCAGCTTGTCACAGGCAACCTACGAGCAGTACTTC